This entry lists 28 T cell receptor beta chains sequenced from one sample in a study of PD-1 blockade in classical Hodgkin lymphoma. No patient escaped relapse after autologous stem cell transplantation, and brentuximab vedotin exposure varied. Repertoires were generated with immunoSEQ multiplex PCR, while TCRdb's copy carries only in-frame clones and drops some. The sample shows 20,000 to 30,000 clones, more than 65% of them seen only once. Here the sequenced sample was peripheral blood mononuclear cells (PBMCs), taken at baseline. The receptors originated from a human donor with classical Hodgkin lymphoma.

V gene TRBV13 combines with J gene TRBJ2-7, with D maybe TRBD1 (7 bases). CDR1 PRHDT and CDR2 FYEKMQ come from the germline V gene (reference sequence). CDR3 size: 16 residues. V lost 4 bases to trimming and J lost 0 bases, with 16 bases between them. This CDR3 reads CASSYRQGLYSYEQYF. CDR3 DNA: TGTGCCAGCAGCTACCGACAGGGACTGTACTCCTACGAGCAGTACTTC.

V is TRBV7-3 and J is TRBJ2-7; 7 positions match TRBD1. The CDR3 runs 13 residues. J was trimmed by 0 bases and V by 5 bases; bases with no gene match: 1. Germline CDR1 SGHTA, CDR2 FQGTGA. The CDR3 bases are TGTGCCAGCAGCGGACAGGACTCCTACGAGCAGTACTTC. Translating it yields CASSGQDSYEQYF.

The CDR3 bases are TGTGCCAGCAGCCCGACAGTGATGAACACTGAAGCTTTCTTT. As protein: CASSPTVMNTEAFF. The chain recombines TRBV7-3 with TRBJ1-1, with D possibly TRBD1 on 5 matching bases. The CDR3 consists of 14 residues. Per the germline V gene, CDR1 is SGHTA and CDR2 is FQGTGA. The V end lost 5 bases, the J end lost 0 bases, and 10 bases lay between the germline ends.

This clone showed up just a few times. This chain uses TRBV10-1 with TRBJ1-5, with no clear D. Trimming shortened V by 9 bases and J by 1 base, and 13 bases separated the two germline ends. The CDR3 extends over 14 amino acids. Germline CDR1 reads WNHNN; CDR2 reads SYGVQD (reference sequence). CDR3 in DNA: TGCGCCAGTTCCCCTAAAAGGAGCAATCAGCCCCAGCATTTT. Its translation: CASSPKRSNQPQHF.

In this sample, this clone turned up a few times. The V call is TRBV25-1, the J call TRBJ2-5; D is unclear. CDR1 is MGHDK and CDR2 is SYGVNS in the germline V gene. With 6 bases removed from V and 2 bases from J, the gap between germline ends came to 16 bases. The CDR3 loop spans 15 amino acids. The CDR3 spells CASSPTIIKQETQYF. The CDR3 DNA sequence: TGTGCCAGCAGCCCGACCATCATAAAACAAGAGACCCAGTACTTC.

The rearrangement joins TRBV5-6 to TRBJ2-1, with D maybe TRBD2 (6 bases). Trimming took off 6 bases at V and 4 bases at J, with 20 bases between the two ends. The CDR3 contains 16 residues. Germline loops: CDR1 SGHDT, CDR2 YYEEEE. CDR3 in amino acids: CASIRGIRGIYNEQFF. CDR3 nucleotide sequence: TGTGCCAGCATCCGAGGTATTCGGGGGATATACAATGAGCAGTTCTTC.

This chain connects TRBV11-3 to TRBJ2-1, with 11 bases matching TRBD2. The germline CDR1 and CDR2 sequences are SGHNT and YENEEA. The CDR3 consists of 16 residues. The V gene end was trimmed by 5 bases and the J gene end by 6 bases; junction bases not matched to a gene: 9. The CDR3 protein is CASSARLAGGSNEQFF. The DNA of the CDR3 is TGTGCCAGCAGCGCCCGCCTAGCGGGAGGTTCCAATGAGCAGTTCTTC.

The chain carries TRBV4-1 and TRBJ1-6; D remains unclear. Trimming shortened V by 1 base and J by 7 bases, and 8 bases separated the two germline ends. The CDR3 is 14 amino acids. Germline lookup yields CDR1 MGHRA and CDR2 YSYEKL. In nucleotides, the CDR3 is TGCGCCAGCAGCCAAGTTTTAGGGAATTCACCCCTCCACTTT. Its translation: CASSQVLGNSPLHF.

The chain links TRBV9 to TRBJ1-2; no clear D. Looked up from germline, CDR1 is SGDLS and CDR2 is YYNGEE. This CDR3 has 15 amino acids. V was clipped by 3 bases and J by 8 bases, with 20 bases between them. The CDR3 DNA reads TGTGCCAGCAGCGAGTCTCGTTCCGTACCTATCGGCTACACCTTC. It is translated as CASSESRSVPIGYTF.

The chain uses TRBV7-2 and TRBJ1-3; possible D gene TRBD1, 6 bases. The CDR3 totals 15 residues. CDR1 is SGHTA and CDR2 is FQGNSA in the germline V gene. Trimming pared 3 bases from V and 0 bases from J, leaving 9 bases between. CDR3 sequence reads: CASSLTGASGNTIYF. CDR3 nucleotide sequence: TGTGCCAGCAGCTTGACGGGGGCCTCTGGAAACACCATATATTTT.

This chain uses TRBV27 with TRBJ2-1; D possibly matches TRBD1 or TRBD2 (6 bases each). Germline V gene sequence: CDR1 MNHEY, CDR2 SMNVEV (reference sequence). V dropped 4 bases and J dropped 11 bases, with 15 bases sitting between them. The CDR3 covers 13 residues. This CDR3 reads CASSWGPGVKQFF. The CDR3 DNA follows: TGTGCCAGCAGTTGGGGGCCGGGGGTGAAGCAGTTCTTC.

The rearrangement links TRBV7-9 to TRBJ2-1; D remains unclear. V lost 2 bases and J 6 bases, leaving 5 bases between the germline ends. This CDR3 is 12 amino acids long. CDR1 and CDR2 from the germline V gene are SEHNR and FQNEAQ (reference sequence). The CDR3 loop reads CASSLSSNEQFF. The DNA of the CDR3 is TGTGCCAGCAGCTTATCTTCCAATGAGCAGTTCTTC.

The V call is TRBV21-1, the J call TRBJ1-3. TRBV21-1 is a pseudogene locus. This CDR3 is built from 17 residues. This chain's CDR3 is CASSKETWRYSGNTIYF. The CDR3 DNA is TGTGCCAGCAGCAAAGAAACCTGGCGCTACTCTGGAAACACCATATATTTT.

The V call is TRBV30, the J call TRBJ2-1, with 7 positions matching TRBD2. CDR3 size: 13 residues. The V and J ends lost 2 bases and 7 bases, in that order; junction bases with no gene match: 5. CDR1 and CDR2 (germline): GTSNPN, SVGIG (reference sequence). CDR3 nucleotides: TGTGCCTGGAGTACACACGGGGGGAATGAGCAGTTCTTC. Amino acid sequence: CAWSTHGGNEQFF.

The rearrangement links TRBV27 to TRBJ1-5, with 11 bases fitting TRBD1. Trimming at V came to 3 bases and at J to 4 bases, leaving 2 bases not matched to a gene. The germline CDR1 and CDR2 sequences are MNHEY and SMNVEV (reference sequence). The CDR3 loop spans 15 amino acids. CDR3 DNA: TGTGCCAGCAGTTTTGGGACAGGGGGTAATCAGCCCCAGCATTTT. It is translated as CASSFGTGGNQPQHF.

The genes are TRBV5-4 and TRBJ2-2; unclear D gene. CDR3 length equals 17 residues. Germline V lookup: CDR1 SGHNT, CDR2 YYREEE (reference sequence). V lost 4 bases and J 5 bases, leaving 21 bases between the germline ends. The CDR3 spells CASSPLHTSTRTGELFF. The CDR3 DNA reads TGTGCCAGCAGCCCGTTACACACGTCTACACGGACCGGGGAGCTGTTTTTT.

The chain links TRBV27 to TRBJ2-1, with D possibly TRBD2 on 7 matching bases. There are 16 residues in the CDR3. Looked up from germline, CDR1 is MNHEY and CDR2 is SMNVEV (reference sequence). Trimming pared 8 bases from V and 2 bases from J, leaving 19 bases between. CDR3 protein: CASFTRWGGPYNEQFF. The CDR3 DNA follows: TGTGCCAGCTTCACTCGGTGGGGGGGCCCCTACAATGAGCAGTTCTTC.

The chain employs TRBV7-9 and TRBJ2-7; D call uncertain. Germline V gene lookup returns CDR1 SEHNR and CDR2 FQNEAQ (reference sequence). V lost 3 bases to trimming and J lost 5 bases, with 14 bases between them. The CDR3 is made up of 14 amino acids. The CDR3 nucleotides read TGTGCCAGCAGCTTCTTCCACGTTCCCCACGAGCAGTACTTC. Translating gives CASSFFHVPHEQYF.

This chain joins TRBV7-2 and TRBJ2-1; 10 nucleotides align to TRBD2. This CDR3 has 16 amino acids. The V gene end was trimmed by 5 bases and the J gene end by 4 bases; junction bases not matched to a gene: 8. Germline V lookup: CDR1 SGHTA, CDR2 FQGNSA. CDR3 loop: CASSRISGGRYNEQFF. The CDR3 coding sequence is TGTGCCAGCAGCCGCATTAGCGGGGGGCGTTACAATGAGCAGTTCTTC.

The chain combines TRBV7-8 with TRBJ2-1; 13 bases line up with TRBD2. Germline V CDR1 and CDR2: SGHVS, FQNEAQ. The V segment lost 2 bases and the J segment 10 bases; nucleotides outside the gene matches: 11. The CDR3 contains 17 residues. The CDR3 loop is CASSLNTGLAGIGEQFF. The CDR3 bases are TGTGCCAGCAGCTTAAACACGGGACTAGCGGGGATAGGAGAGCAGTTCTTC. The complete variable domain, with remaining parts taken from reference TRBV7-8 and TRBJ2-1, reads GAGVSQSPRYKVAKRGQDVALRCDPISGHVSLFWYQQALGQGPEFLTYFQNEAQLDKSGLPSDRFFAERPEGSVSTLKIQRTQQEDSAVYLCASSLNTGLAGIGEQFFGPGTRLTVL.

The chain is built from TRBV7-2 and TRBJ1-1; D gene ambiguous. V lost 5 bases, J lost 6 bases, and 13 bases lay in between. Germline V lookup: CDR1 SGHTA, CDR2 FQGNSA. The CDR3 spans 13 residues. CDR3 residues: CASSVNWASEAFF. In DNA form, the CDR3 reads TGTGCCAGCAGCGTAAATTGGGCATCTGAAGCTTTCTTT.

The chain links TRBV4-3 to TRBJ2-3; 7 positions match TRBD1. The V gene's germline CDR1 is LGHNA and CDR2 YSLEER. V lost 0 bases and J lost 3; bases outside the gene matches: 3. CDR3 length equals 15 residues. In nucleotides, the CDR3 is TGCGCCAGCAGCCAAGAACGGACAGGTACAGATACGCAGTATTTT. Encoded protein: CASSQERTGTDTQYF.

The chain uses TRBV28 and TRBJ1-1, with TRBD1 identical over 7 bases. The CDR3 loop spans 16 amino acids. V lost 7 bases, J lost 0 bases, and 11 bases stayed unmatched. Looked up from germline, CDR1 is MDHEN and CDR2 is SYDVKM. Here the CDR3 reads CASNTDRVPLNTEAFF. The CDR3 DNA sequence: TGTGCCAGCAATACCGACAGGGTCCCCCTGAACACTGAAGCTTTCTTT.

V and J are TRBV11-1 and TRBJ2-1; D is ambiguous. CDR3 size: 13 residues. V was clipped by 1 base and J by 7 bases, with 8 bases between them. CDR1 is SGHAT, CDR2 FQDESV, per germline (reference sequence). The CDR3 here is CASSLVPGNEQFF. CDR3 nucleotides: TGTGCCAGCAGCTTAGTTCCCGGTAATGAGCAGTTCTTC.

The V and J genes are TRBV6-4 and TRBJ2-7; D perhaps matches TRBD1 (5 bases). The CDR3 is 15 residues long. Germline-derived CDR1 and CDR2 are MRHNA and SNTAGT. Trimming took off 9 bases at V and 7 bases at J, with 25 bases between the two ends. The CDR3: CARVGDGPGSGEQYF. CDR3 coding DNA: TGTGCCAGGGTGGGTGATGGGCCAGGGTCGGGTGAGCAGTACTTC.

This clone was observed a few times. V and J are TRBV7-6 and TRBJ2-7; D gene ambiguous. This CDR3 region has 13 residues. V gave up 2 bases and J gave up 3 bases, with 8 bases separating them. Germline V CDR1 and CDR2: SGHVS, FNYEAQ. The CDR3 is CASSLSRYYEQYF. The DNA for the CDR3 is TGTGCCAGCAGCTTATCGAGATACTACGAGCAGTACTTC.

CDR3 sequence (DNA): TGTGCCAGCAATAGGGAGGAGCCGAGTGGTACCGGGGAGCTGTTTTTT. Translating gives CASNREEPSGTGELFF. The chain links TRBV6-6 to TRBJ2-2; TRBD2 might be the D (6 bases). V gave up 7 bases and J gave up 5 bases, with 20 bases separating them. This CDR3 region has 16 residues. Germline V CDR1 and CDR2: MNHNY, SVGAGI (reference sequence).

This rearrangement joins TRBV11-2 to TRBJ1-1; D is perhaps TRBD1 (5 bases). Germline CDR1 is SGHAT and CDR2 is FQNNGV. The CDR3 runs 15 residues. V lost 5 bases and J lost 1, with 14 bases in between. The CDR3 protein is CASSPLGRRNTEAFF. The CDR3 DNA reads TGTGCCAGCAGCCCCCTGGGACGTCGGAACACTGAAGCTTTCTTT.